These 17 T cell receptor beta chains came from one sample sequenced in a study of regulatory T cells in long-lasting Graves disease. As for time point: persistent/refractory GD, antithyroid drugs over 5 years with positive TRAb. PBMCs provided the RNA from which the TCR library was made. In building TCR beta libraries, iRepertoire HTBI primers were used together with Arm-PCR of CDR3 regions. TCRdb re-called the multiplex PCR reads through MiXCR, storing one row per CDR3 protein. The sample carries 350,000 to 500,000 distinct CDR3 sequences, 21% recorded once. Material: peripheral blood mononuclear cells (PBMCs), obtained when the disease was refractory, from a patient treated with antithyroid drugs. The receptors were sampled from a female donor with Graves disease.

The rearrangement joins TRBV5-1 to TRBJ2-3, with unresolved D. V was clipped by 1 base and J by 3 bases, with 6 bases between them. The germline V gene has CDR1 SGHRS and CDR2 YFSETQ. CDR3 length: 13 residues. The CDR3 nucleotides are TGCGCCAGCAGCTTGCAAAGGACAGATACGCAGTATTTT. This codes for CASSLQRTDTQYF.

The chain combines TRBV28 with TRBJ1-5; D ambiguous. V dropped 5 bases and J dropped 5 bases, with 7 bases sitting between them. Per the germline V gene, CDR1 is MDHEN and CDR2 is SYDVKM. The length of the CDR3 is 12 residues. CDR3 sequence: CASSHGDQPQHF. In nucleotides, the CDR3 is TGTGCCAGCAGTCACGGGGATCAGCCCCAGCATTTT.

At least ten counts were recorded for this clonotype. The J gene is TRBJ1-6, the V gene TRBV20-1; D remains ambiguous. The CDR3 contains 13 residues. The germline gives CDR1 DFQATT, CDR2 SNEGSKA (reference sequence). V lost 6 bases and J 0 bases, leaving 6 bases between the germline ends. The DNA for the CDR3 is TGCAGTGCCGAAAGCTCCTATAATTCACCCCTCCACTTT. It specifies CSAESSYNSPLHF.

This clonotype has only a few counts. The gene calls are TRBV15 and TRBJ2-3, with TRBD2 as a possible D gene (7 bases). The CDR3 runs to 17 residues. The germline V and J ends were trimmed by 3 bases and 2 bases, with 18 bases remaining between them. Germline-derived CDR1 and CDR2 are LNHNV and YYDKDF (reference sequence). The CDR3 sequence is CATSSGLQGTNTDTQYF. The CDR3, as DNA: TGTGCCACCAGCAGCGGGCTTCAGGGGACTAACACAGATACGCAGTATTTT.

The sample holds many counts of this clonotype. The rearrangement joins TRBV12-3 or TRBV12-4 to TRBJ1-1; the match to TRBD1 covers 7 bases. The V gene end was trimmed by 6 bases and the J gene end by 1 base; junction bases not matched to a gene: 8. The CDR3 runs 15 residues. CDR3 residues: CASRRTGTGNTEAFF. CDR3 nucleotides: TGTGCCAGCAGGCGGACAGGAACTGGGAACACTGAAGCTTTCTTT.

There are a few counts of this clonotype. With a much larger clone just one base away, this may be a read error. This likely comes from a read error, as the CDR3 has no conserved phenylalanine or tryptophan at its end. This chain connects TRBV12-3 or TRBV12-4 to TRBJ2-2; the D gene could be TRBD1 or TRBD2 (6 bases each). Trimming took off 7 bases at V and 4 bases at J, with 19 bases between the two ends. This CDR3 contains 16 residues. Here the CDR3 reads CASTVGGGRGTGELFL. The CDR3 coding sequence is TGTGCCAGCACCGTCGGGGGCGGACGGGGCACCGGGGAGCTGTTTCTT.

As regards this clonotype: This sequence may be a read error, since a much larger clone differs from it by one base. V gene TRBV6-1 combines with J gene TRBJ1-2, with D perhaps matching TRBD1 (5 bases). The CDR3 sequence is 12 residues long. Between the trimmed V and J ends, which lost 7 bases and 9 bases, there was a span of 15 bases. CDR1 is MNHNS and CDR2 is SASEGT in the germline V gene. The CDR3 loop reads CASTAGGSSYTF. The CDR3, as DNA: TGTGCCAGCACCGCGGGGGGGAGCAGCTACACCTTC.

The CDR3 DNA follows: TGCGCCAGCAGCCCACATACGCAGTATTTT. This encodes CASSPHTQYF. The rearrangement links TRBV5-1 to TRBJ2-3; D not resolved. Deletions cut 4 bases from V and 7 bases from J, with 4 bases between. The CDR3 sequence is 10 residues long. The germline gives CDR1 SGHRS, CDR2 YFSETQ.

As concerns this clonotype: This sequence may be a read error, since a much larger clone differs from it by one base. This chain joins TRBV10-3 and TRBJ1-5; 7 nucleotides agree with TRBD1. Germline V gives CDR1 ENHRY, CDR2 SYGVKD. There are 13 residues in the CDR3. V lost 10 bases and J lost 3; bases outside the gene matches: 6. Here the CDR3 reads CATGDRDNQPQHF. The CDR3 DNA reads TGTGCCACCGGGGACAGAGACAATCAGCCCCAGCATTTT.

This chain links TRBV19 with TRBJ1-5, with D hard to call. The germline gives CDR1 LNHDA, CDR2 SQIVND (reference sequence). V was shortened by 5 bases and J by 3 bases, with 8 bases between the two germline ends. The CDR3 runs to 13 residues. The CDR3 here is CASSFPVNQPQHF. The DNA of the CDR3 is TGTGCCAGTAGTTTTCCGGTCAATCAGCCCCAGCATTTT.

The J gene is TRBJ1-5, the V gene TRBV20-1; D remains ambiguous. The CDR3 consists of 14 residues. Germline V gene sequence: CDR1 DFQATT, CDR2 SNEGSKA (reference sequence). V lost 4 bases and J lost 0, with 10 bases in between. CDR3 protein: CSATTDYSNQPQHF. The CDR3 coding sequence is TGCAGTGCTACGACCGATTATAGCAATCAGCCCCAGCATTTT.

This clonotype came up many times. The chain links TRBV27 to TRBJ1-5; D is unresolved. Germline loops: CDR1 MNHEY, CDR2 SMNVEV (reference sequence). Trimming took off 6 bases at V and 4 bases at J, with 10 bases between the two ends. The CDR3 contains 13 residues. CDR3 amino acids: CASSSKSNQPQHF. The CDR3 DNA is TGTGCCAGCAGCTCGAAGAGTAATCAGCCCCAGCATTTT.

The genes are TRBV20-1 and TRBJ2-2; 7 bases agree with TRBD1. Losses at the gene ends were 3 bases for V and 3 bases for J; bases not matched to a gene: 10. CDR1 DFQATT and CDR2 SNEGSKA come from the germline V gene (reference sequence). This CDR3 spans 16 amino acids. The CDR3: CSASDPGTDYTGELFF. The CDR3 DNA reads as TGCAGTGCTAGCGACCCCGGGACAGATTACACCGGGGAGCTGTTTTTT.

This clonotype has at least ten counts. The gene calls are TRBV7-3 and TRBJ1-1; no definite D call. The CDR3 extends over 14 amino acids. The ends were cut back, 0 bases at V and 1 base at J, with 6 bases in the middle. The germline V gene encodes CDR1 SGHTA and CDR2 FQGTGA. The CDR3 is CASSLTPQNTEAFF. The CDR3 DNA is TGTGCCAGCAGCTTAACGCCCCAGAACACTGAAGCTTTCTTT.

V is TRBV9 and J is TRBJ2-5; possible D gene TRBD2, 5 bases. Trimming left V 0 bases short and J 5 bases short, with 14 bases between. CDR1 SGDLS and CDR2 YYNGEE come from the germline V gene. The CDR3 runs 15 residues. CDR3: CASSVGGGLAETQYF. Here the CDR3 DNA reads TGTGCCAGCAGCGTAGGAGGCGGGCTAGCCGAGACCCAGTACTTC. The variable domain in full, with the rest retrieved from reference TRBV9 and TRBJ2-5, is DSGVTQTPKHLITATGQRVTLRCSPRSGDLSVYWYQQSLDQGLQFLIQYYNGEERAKGNILERFSAQQFPDLHSELNLSSLELGDSALYFCASSVGGGLAETQYFGPGTRLLVL.

The chain joins TRBV30 to TRBJ2-5, with 11 positions matching TRBD2. The CDR3 spans 13 residues. Germline values: CDR1 GTSNPN, CDR2 SVGIG (reference sequence). In nucleotides, the CDR3 is TGTGCATGGTCGACTAGCGGGATTGAGACCCAGTACTTC. It translates to CAWSTSGIETQYF.

This clonotype has ten or more counts. The CDR3 reads CATSGTGLAGPANTGELFF. CDR3 DNA sequence: TGTGCCACCAGCGGGACGGGACTAGCGGGACCTGCGAACACCGGGGAGCTGTTTTTT. The rearrangement joins TRBV15 to TRBJ2-2; the match to TRBD2 covers 13 bases. The CDR3 length is 19 residues. Per germline, CDR1 LNHNV and CDR2 YYDKDF (reference sequence). Unmatched junction bases numbered 9, after V lost 5 bases and J lost 0 bases.